Listed here are 12 T cell receptor beta chains from one sample, sequenced in a study of technical replicates of blood from a few donors. The table came from immunoSEQ multiplex PCR; TCRdb's copy has only in-frame clones and leaves some out. The sample consists of about 54,000 clones, around 94% of them appearing once. Sequencing was performed on T cells isolated from PBMCs. These receptors were obtained from a human donor in good health.

This chain connects TRBV7-3 to TRBJ1-2; TRBD1 agrees at 8 bases. The trim removed 0 bases at V and 8 bases at J, leaving 11 bases unmatched. The germline gives CDR1 SGHTA, CDR2 FQGTGA. The CDR3 length is 16 residues. The CDR3 DNA is TGTGCCAGCAGCTTAACGGGGGACAGGCCATTTGACGGCTACACCTTC. Its protein product is CASSLTGDRPFDGYTF.

This chain links TRBV11-3 with TRBJ2-1, with D tentatively TRBD2 (6 bases). CDR3 length equals 14 residues. Trimming shortened V by 6 bases and J by 7 bases, and 16 bases separated the two germline ends. Germline V gene sequence: CDR1 SGHNT, CDR2 YENEEA. CDR3 residues: CASSFSGGGNEQFF. The DNA for the CDR3 is TGTGCCAGCAGTTTTTCCGGTGGAGGGAATGAGCAGTTCTTC.

There are a few counts of this clone. The CDR3 reads CASSRGEKLFF. In DNA form, the CDR3 reads TGTGCCAGCAGCCGGGGGGAAAAACTGTTTTTT. V is TRBV6-5 and J is TRBJ1-4, with a tentative D call TRBD1 (5 bases). Trimming removed 6 bases at V and 8 bases at J, with 7 bases between. The germline CDR1 and CDR2 sequences are MNHEY and SVGAGI. This CDR3 is built from 11 residues.

The J gene is TRBJ2-7, the V gene TRBV5-1; perhaps TRBD1 as D (7 bases). Per the germline V gene, CDR1 is SGHRS and CDR2 is YFSETQ. V was pared by 3 bases and J by 6 bases, with 19 bases between. This CDR3 comprises 15 residues. The CDR3 DNA reads TGCGCCAGCAGCTGCGGGGACAGAGGAGGCTGCGAGCAGTACTTC. Translated: CASSCGDRGGCEQYF.

DNA of the CDR3: TGTGCCAGCAACTACCCTACGGGTACTGAAGCTTTCTTT. Its protein is CASNYPTGTEAFF. The V gene is TRBV7-8, the J gene TRBJ1-1; D is uncertain. The CDR3 has 13 amino acids. CDR1 is SGHVS and CDR2 is FQNEAQ in the germline V gene. Trimming removed 7 bases at V and 5 bases at J, with 14 bases between.

The rearrangement joins TRBV6-6 to TRBJ2-3, with TRBD1 matching over 7 bases. V gave up 4 bases and J gave up 3 bases; unmatched junction bases: 4. This CDR3 is built from 14 residues. The germline gives CDR1 MNHNY, CDR2 SVGAGI (reference sequence). The CDR3 reads CASSSGGWTDTQYF. The CDR3, as DNA: TGTGCCAGCAGTTCAGGGGGTTGGACAGATACGCAGTATTTT.

The J gene is TRBJ1-4, the V gene TRBV6-5; TRBD1 matches at 7 bases. The V gene's germline CDR1 is MNHEY and CDR2 SVGAGI. With V trimmed by 4 bases and J by 5 bases, 7 bases remained unmatched. The CDR3 extends over 15 amino acids. Here the CDR3 DNA reads TGTGCCAGCAGTTTGGTGCAGGGGGGCAATGAAAAACTGTTTTTT. Its protein product is CASSLVQGGNEKLFF.

The rearrangement links TRBV5-6 to TRBJ2-5; a weak D match, TRBD2 (5 bases). The ends were cut back, 5 bases at V and 9 bases at J, with 17 bases in the middle. The CDR3 sequence is 13 residues long. The germline CDR1 and CDR2 sequences are SGHDT and YYEEEE. Here the CDR3 DNA reads TGTGCCAGCAGTCCGGACTCGCGCGAGTCCCAGTACTTC. This gives the protein CASSPDSRESQYF.

The J gene is TRBJ1-1, the V gene TRBV7-9, with D perhaps TRBD1 (6 bases). V was clipped by 3 bases and J by 1 base, with 12 bases between them. Germline lookup yields CDR1 SEHNR and CDR2 FQNEAQ (reference sequence). This CDR3 has 15 residues. In DNA form, the CDR3 reads TGTGCCAGCAGCTTCGCCGGGACAAGGAACACTGAAGCTTTCTTT. Its protein is CASSFAGTRNTEAFF.

The CDR3 region has the DNA TGTGCCAGCAGCCCCGGGACAGATGAAGCTTTCTTT. Amino acids: CASSPGTDEAFF. The chain recombines TRBV11-3 with TRBJ1-1; 7 bases match TRBD1. This CDR3 has 12 amino acids. Losses at the gene ends were 5 bases for V and 7 bases for J; bases not matched to a gene: 4. Looked up from germline, CDR1 is SGHNT and CDR2 is YENEEA.

The genes are TRBV15 and TRBJ1-1, with 9 bases aligning to TRBD1. V shed 5 bases and J 6 bases; nucleotides not matched to a gene: 7. The CDR3 runs to 14 residues. From germline, CDR1 is LNHNV and CDR2 YYDKDF (reference sequence). CDR3 nucleotides: TGTGCCACCAGCGCTAGACAGGGGGTAGCTGAAGCTTTCTTT. Translating it yields CATSARQGVAEAFF.

This clone was recorded a few times. The chain joins TRBV10-1 to TRBJ1-1; maybe TRBD1 (6 bases). V shed 1 base and J shed 8 bases, with 8 bases lying between them. There are 12 residues in the CDR3. CDR1 WNHNN and CDR2 SYGVQD come from the germline V gene (reference sequence). This CDR3 reads CASSEFQGEAFF. CDR3 nucleotide sequence: TGCGCCAGCAGTGAGTTTCAGGGGGAAGCTTTCTTT.